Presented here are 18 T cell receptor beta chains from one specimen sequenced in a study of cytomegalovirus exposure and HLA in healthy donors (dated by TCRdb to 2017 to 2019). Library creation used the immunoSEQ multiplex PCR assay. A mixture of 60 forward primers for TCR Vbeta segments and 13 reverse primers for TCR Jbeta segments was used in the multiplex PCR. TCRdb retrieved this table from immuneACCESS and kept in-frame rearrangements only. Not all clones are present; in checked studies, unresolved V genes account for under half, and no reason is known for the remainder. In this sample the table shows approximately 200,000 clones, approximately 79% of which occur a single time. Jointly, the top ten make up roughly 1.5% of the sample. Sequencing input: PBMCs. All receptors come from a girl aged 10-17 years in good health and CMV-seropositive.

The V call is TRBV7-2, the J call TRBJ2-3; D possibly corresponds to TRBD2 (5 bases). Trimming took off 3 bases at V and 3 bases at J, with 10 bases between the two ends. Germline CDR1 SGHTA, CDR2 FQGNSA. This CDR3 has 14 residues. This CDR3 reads CASSFQSGTDTQYF. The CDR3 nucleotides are TGTGCCAGCAGCTTTCAATCGGGGACAGATACGCAGTATTTT.

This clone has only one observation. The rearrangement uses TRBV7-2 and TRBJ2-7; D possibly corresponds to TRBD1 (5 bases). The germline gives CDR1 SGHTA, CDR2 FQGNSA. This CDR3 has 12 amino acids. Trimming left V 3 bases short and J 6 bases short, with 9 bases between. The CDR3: CASSLTRGEQYF. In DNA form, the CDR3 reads TGTGCCAGCAGCTTGACAAGGGGCGAGCAGTACTTC. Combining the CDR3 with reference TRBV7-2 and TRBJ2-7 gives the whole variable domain GAGVSQSPSNKVTEKGKDVELRCDPISGHTALYWYRQSLGQGLEFLIYFQGNSAPDKSGLPSDRFSAERTGGSVSTLTIQRTQQEDSAVYLCASSLTRGEQYFGPGTRLTVT.

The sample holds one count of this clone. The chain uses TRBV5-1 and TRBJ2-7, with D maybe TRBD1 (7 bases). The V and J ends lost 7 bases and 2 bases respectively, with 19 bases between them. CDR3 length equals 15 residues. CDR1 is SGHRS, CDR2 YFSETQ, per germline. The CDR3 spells CASGGGPGQTYEQYF. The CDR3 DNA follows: TGCGCCAGCGGAGGGGGACCGGGACAGACCTACGAGCAGTACTTC.

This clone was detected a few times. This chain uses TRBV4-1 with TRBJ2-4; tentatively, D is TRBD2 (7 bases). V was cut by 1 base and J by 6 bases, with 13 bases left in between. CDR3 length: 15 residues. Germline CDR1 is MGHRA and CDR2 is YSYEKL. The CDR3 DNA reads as TGCGCCAGCAGCCAAGGGCGGGGGCCCGGAAACATTCAGTACTTC. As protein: CASSQGRGPGNIQYF.

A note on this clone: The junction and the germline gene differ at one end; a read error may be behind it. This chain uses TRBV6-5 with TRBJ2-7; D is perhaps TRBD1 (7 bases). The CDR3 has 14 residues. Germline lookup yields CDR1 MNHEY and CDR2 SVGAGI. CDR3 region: CVSSISGGPYEQYF. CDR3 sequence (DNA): TGTGTCAGCAGTATATCAGGGGGGCCCTACGAGCAGTACTTC.

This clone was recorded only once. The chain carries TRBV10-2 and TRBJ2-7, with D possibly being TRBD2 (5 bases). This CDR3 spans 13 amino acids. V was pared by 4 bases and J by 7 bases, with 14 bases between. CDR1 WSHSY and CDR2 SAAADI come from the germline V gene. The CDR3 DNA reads TGCGCCAGCAGTGCCGATTTCCGCGGGGAGCAGTACTTC. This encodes CASSADFRGEQYF.

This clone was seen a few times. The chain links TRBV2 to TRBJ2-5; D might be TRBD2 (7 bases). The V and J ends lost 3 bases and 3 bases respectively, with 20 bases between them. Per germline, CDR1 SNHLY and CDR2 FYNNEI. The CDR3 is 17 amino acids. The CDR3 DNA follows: TGTGCCAGCAGTGATCTCAGGGGACTATCGAGGGAAGAGACCCAGTACTTC. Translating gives CASSDLRGLSREETQYF.

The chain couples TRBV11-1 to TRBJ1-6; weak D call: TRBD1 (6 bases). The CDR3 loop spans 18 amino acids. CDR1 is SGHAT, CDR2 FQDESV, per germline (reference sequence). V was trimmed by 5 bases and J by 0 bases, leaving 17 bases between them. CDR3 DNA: TGTGCCAGCAGCCGCGGACAGATTCCGAGCTCCTATAATTCACCCCTCCACTTT. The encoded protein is CASSRGQIPSSYNSPLHF.

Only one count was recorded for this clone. The CDR3 here is CASTVRVNTDTQYF. CDR3 nucleotides: TGTGCCAGCACCGTAAGAGTAAACACAGATACGCAGTATTTT. This chain connects TRBV13 to TRBJ2-3, with unresolved D. This CDR3 region has 14 residues. Trimming left V 7 bases short and J 2 bases short, with 13 bases between. CDR1 is PRHDT, CDR2 FYEKMQ, per germline (reference sequence). Variable domain in full (rest from reference TRBV13 and TRBJ2-3): AAGVIQSPRHLIKEKRETATLKCYPIPRHDTVYWYQQGPGQDPQFLISFYEKMQSDKGSIPDRFSAQQFSDYHSELNMSSLELGDSALYFCASTVRVNTDTQYFGPGTRLTVL.

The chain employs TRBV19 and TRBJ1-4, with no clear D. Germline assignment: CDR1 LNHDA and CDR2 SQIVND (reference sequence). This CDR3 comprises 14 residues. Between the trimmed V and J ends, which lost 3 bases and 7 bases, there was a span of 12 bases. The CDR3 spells CASSISTGGEKLFF. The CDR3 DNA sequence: TGTGCCAGTAGTATTTCTACCGGAGGTGAAAAACTGTTTTTT.

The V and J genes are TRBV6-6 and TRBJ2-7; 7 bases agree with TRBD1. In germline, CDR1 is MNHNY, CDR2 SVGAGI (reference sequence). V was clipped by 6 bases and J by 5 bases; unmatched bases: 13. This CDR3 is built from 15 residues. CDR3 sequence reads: CASSHRQGVCHEQYF. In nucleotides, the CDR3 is TGTGCCAGCAGCCATAGACAGGGCGTCTGTCACGAGCAGTACTTC.

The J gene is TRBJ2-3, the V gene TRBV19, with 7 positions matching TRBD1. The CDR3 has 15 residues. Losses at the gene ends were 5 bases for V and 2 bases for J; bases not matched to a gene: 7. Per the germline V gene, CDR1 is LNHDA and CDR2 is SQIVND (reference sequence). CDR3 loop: CASSEGTANTDTQYF. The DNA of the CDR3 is TGTGCCAGTAGTGAAGGGACAGCAAACACAGATACGCAGTATTTT.

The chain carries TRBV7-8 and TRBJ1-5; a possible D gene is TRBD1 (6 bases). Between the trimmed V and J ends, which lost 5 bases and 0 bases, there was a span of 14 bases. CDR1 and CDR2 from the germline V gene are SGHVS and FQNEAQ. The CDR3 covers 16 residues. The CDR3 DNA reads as TGTGCCAGCAGCGAGACAGGCCCTTATAGCAATCAGCCCCAGCATTTT. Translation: CASSETGPYSNQPQHF.

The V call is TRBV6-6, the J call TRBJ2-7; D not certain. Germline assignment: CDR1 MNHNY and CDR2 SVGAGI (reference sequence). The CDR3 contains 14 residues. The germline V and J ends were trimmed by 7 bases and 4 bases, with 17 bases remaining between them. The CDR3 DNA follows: TGTGCCAGCACGAGGTTAGCTGAGAAGTACGAGCAGTACTTC. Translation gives CASTRLAEKYEQYF.

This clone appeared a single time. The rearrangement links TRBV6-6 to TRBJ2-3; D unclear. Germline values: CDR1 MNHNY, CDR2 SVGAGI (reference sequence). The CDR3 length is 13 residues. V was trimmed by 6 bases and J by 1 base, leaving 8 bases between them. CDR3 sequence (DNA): TGTGCCAGCAGCACTCAAGGCACAGATACGCAGTATTTT. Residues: CASSTQGTDTQYF.

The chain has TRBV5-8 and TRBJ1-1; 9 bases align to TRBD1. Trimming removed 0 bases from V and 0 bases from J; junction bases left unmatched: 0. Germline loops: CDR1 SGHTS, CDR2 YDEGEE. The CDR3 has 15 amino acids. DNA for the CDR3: TGTGCCAGCAGCTTGGGACAGGGGGTGAACACTGAAGCTTTCTTT. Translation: CASSLGQGVNTEAFF.

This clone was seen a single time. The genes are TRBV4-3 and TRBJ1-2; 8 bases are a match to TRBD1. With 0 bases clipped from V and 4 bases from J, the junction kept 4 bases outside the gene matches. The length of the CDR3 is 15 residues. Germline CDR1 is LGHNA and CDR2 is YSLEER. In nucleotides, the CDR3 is TGCGCCAGCAGCCAAGATCCCCAGGGGGCCTATGGCTACACCTTC. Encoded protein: CASSQDPQGAYGYTF.

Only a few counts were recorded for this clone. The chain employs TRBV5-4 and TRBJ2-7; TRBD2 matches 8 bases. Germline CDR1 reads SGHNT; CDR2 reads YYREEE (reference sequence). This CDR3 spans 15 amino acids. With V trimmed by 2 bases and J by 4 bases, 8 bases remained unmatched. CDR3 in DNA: TGTGCCAGCAGCTTCGGGGTTAGCGGGGTATACGAGCAGTACTTC. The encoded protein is CASSFGVSGVYEQYF.